This TCR beta chain was captured in a study of T cells in Graves' hyperthyroidism and ophthalmopathy. The ends were cut back, 3 bases at V and 6 bases at J, with 15 bases in the middle. Looked up from germline, CDR1 is ENHRY and CDR2 is SYGVKD. The CDR3 has 16 amino acids. RNA transcripts served as the template for amplifying TCR beta CDR3 regions. Primed by the HTBI set, a first-round RT-PCR was run on the TCR CDR3. TCRdb called the multiplex PCR reads again in MiXCR, with one record for every CDR3 protein. The sample has approximately 430,000 distinct CDR3 sequences, more than 15% seen once; the top ten hold 7.5% to 9%.

Material for sequencing was blood. The sequence derives from a woman between 18 and 29 years old with Graves' hyperthyroidism. V and J are TRBV10-3 and TRBJ1-6, with D perhaps TRBD1 (5 bases). CDR3 amino acids: CAISDHPGTTNSPLHF. The CDR3 coding sequence is TGTGCCATCAGTGACCACCCCGGGACGACTAATTCACCCCTCCACTTT.